These 7 T cell receptor beta chains share one sample of origin, sequenced in a study of cytomegalovirus exposure and HLA in healthy donors. Amplification used 60 Vbeta primers and 13 Jbeta primers. Assay: immunoSEQ multiplex PCR; the TCRdb copy retains only in-frame clones and omits some. Of over 150,000 clones listed, more than 75% were seen once; the top ten hold around 1.5%. Specimen: PBMCs. These receptors all come from a girl between 5 and 17 years old in good health and CMV-seropositive.

CDR3 residues: CASSSFDRDESNQPQHF. The CDR3 nucleotides read TGTGCCAGCAGTTCTTTCGACAGGGACGAGAGCAATCAGCCCCAGCATTTT. J is TRBJ1-5 and V is TRBV28, with 7 bases aligning to TRBD1. The CDR3 contains 17 residues. Germline V gives CDR1 MDHEN, CDR2 SYDVKM. Trimming took 4 bases from V and 1 from J; bases not matched to a gene: 10. The variable domain in full, completed from reference TRBV28 and TRBJ1-5, reads DVKVTQSSRYLVKRTGEKVFLECVQDMDHENMFWYRQDPGLGLRLIYFSYDVKMKEKGDIPEGYSVSREKKERFSLILESASTNQTSMYLCASSSFDRDESNQPQHFGDGTRLSIL.

This chain connects TRBV23-1 to TRBJ1-4; 8 bases agree with TRBD1. Being an ORF, TRBV23-1 has a function that is uncertain. The CDR3 has 14 residues. Germline trimming cut 10 bases from V and 0 bases from J; bases unmatched to any gene: 4. The CDR3 nucleotides are TGCGCCACAGGACAGGGCCCAACTAATGAAAAACTGTTTTTT. It encodes CATGQGPTNEKLFF.

A word on this clone: Other DNA sequences in the same sample also yield this CDR3. The chain uses TRBV7-6 and TRBJ2-1; 13 bases line up with TRBD2. The V segment lost 8 bases and the J segment 0 bases; nucleotides outside the gene matches: 10. There are 18 residues in the CDR3. The germline V gene encodes CDR1 SGHVS and CDR2 FNYEAQ. The CDR3 nucleotides read TGTGCCAGCCGCTCCGGGACTAGCGGGAAAAGCTCCTACAATGAGCAGTTCTTC. Amino acids: CASRSGTSGKSSYNEQFF.

V and J are TRBV23-1 and TRBJ1-3; 7 nucleotides agree with TRBD1. TRBV23-1 is classed as an ORF, of uncertain function. The CDR3 totals 14 residues. Trimming cost V 6 bases and J 2 bases; bases outside gene matches: 4. CDR3 sequence (DNA): TGCGCCAGCAGCCCCCAGGGGGCTGGAAACACCATATATTTT. Encoded protein: CASSPQGAGNTIYF.

The chain combines TRBV2 with TRBJ2-1, with D possibly being TRBD2 (5 bases). The CDR3 contains 15 residues. V lost 4 bases to trimming and J lost 2 bases, with 12 bases between them. The germline V gene encodes CDR1 SNHLY and CDR2 FYNNEI. The CDR3 protein is CASSGQRAAYNEQFF. CDR3 in DNA: TGTGCCAGCAGTGGCCAGAGGGCGGCCTACAATGAGCAGTTCTTC.

This chain links TRBV28 with TRBJ1-2; D unclear. CDR1 is MDHEN, CDR2 SYDVKM, per germline. V lost 1 base and J 3 bases, leaving 9 bases between the germline ends. This CDR3 is built from 14 residues. CDR3 nucleotides: TGTGCCAGCAGTTTATTGGCAGGATACTATGGCTACACCTTC. Amino acid sequence: CASSLLAGYYGYTF.

CDR3 residues: CASSPTREAGNTIYF. In nucleotides, the CDR3 is TGTGCCAGCTCACCAACTAGGGAAGCTGGAAACACCATATATTTT. The chain has TRBV18 and TRBJ1-3; no clear D. The CDR3 loop spans 15 amino acids. Germline V gene data show CDR1 as KGHSH and CDR2 as LQKENI. V gave up 2 bases and J gave up 2 bases, with 10 bases separating them.